Listed below are T cell receptor beta chains from one sample, sequenced in a study of blood T cells in healthy people across ages. MiXCR was run by TCRdb on the 5' RACE reads, yielding one entry per CDR3 protein. The sample lists almost 1 million distinct CDR3 sequences; roughly half were seen once. Sequencing used blood. All receptors come from a woman aged 60 to 75 in good health. Both conserved end residues are part of each CDR3. A D gene is named only where the DNA matches it firmly. Not every row has a clone size; where given, it reads once, few, many or a size class.

cdr3_nt	cdr3_aa	d_call	v_call	j_call	clone_size
TGTGCCAGCAGTACTCCGCGGGAGCCAAGCTACGAGCAGTACTTC	CASSTPREPSYEQYF	TRBD2	TRBV28	TRBJ2-7	.
TGTGCCAGCAGCACCCCCGGAAGCGGGCGAGGGGAGCTGTTTTTT	CASSTPGSGRGELFF	.	TRBV9	TRBJ2-2	.
TGTGCCAGCAGCTTAGGGGACAGGGGGCTACTCCAAGAGACCCAGTACTTC	CASSLGDRGLLQETQYF	TRBD1	TRBV11-2	TRBJ2-5	.
TGTGCCAGCAGCCAAAGGAGGGGACTACATTATGAGCAGTTCTTC	CASSQRRGLHYEQFF	TRBD2	TRBV14	TRBJ2-1	few
TGTGCCAGCAGTCTCCGGACTAGACAAGAGACCCAGTACTTC	CASSLRTRQETQYF	TRBD2	TRBV12-3/TRBV12-4	TRBJ2-5	.
TGTGCCAGCAGTTTAATCTCGGTACGGACCCACGAGCAGTACTTC	CASSLISVRTHEQYF	.	TRBV27	TRBJ2-7	.
TGCAGCGTTGAAGATGAGAAGAGGCGTGGGCAGTTCTTC	CSVEDEKRRGQFF	.	TRBV29-1	TRBJ2-1	.
TGCGCCAGCAGCCAACGGCCCCCCTACAATGAGCAGTTCTTC	CASSQRPPYNEQFF	.	TRBV4-1	TRBJ2-1	.
TGCGCCAGCAGCTTGGTTGGACAAAAGAGGAACGAGCAGTACTTC	CASSLVGQKRNEQYF	.	TRBV5-1	TRBJ2-7	many
TGCAGTGCCCGCAAAGCGACTAATATCGGCGAGCAGTACTTC	CSARKATNIGEQYF	.	TRBV20-1	TRBJ2-7	.
TGTGCCTGGAAAAATCAGGGGAACACTGAAGCTTTCTTT	CAWKNQGNTEAFF	.	TRBV30	TRBJ1-1	.
TGTGCCACCAGTGAATCACTAGCGGGAGGTGGAGATACGCAGTATTTT	CATSESLAGGGDTQYF	TRBD2	TRBV24-1	TRBJ2-3	few
TGTGCCAGCAGCTTTCAGGGAGGGCTTCATGTTTATGGCTACACCTTC	CASSFQGGLHVYGYTF	.	TRBV7-9	TRBJ1-2	.
TGCGCCAGCAGCGGAACAATCAAAGCGAGCGGGACTAGCACAGATACGCAGTATTTT	CASSGTIKASGTSTDTQYF	TRBD2	TRBV5-1	TRBJ2-3	few
TGTGCCAGCAGCTTAGGACTACTCTACTACGAGCAGTACTTC	CASSLGLLYYEQYF	.	TRBV13	TRBJ2-7	.
TGTGCCACCAGCAGAGATGCCCACTCTGGAAACACCATATATTTT	CATSRDAHSGNTIYF	.	TRBV15	TRBJ1-3	.
TGTGCCACCGGGACTAGGAGGGATACGCAGTATTTT	CATGTRRDTQYF	TRBD2	TRBV2	TRBJ2-3	.
TGTGCCAGCTCACCGGTACGGGGGGACTACGAGCAGTACTTC	CASSPVRGDYEQYF	TRBD2	TRBV18	TRBJ2-7	.
TGCAGTGTTCTGCCTCCGGGTTCAAACTACGAGCAGTACTTC	CSVLPPGSNYEQYF	.	TRBV20-1	TRBJ2-7	.
TGTGCCAGCACTAAGGACAGAGCCTATGGCTACACCTTC	CASTKDRAYGYTF	.	TRBV28	TRBJ1-2	.
TGCGCCAGCAGCCAACAAGGACTTGCCTACAATGAGCAGTTCTTC	CASSQQGLAYNEQFF	.	TRBV4-1	TRBJ2-1	few
TGCGCCAGCAGCATTACCCGTTTCGGCGCTTCCGCTAATGAAAAACTGTTTTTT	CASSITRFGASANEKLFF	.	TRBV7-2	TRBJ1-4	.
TGCAGTGCTAGAGATAAAGGGGGGACTAGCGGGACCGCAAACTACGAGCAGTACTTC	CSARDKGGTSGTANYEQYF	TRBD2	TRBV20-1	TRBJ2-7	.
TGTGCCAGCGGCTTAGGGCGTGTCGGGTTCGCGAACACCGGGGAGCTGTTTTTT	CASGLGRVGFANTGELFF	.	TRBV7-2	TRBJ2-2	.
TGTGCCAGCAGTTTCGACCTAGGCATTGGGTCCGAGCAGTGCTTC	CASSFDLGIGSEQCF	.	TRBV12-3/TRBV12-4	TRBJ2-7	.
TGTGCCAGCAGCAGGGACAGGGGAGCTGAAGCTTTCTTT	CASSRDRGAEAFF	TRBD1	TRBV6-4	TRBJ1-1	.
TGTGCCAGCAGTCGAGGTTGGGGCGGGAGGGCCTCGGCAGATACGCAGTATTTT	CASSRGWGGRASADTQYF	TRBD2	TRBV12-3/TRBV12-4	TRBJ2-3	.
TGTGCCAGCAGCCCACTAACTAGCGGGAGTGCGTACGAGCAGTACTTC	CASSPLTSGSAYEQYF	TRBD2	TRBV7-8	TRBJ2-7	.
TGTGCCAGCAGAACCGGGACAGACTTGGGGGAGCAGTACTTC	CASRTGTDLGEQYF	TRBD1	TRBV28	TRBJ2-7	few
TGTGCCACCAGCAGAGGGGGCGGAGGGTCCTACAATGAGCAGTTCTTC	CATSRGGGGSYNEQFF	.	TRBV15	TRBJ2-1	few
TGTGCCAGCAGTTTGGCCGGGACAGGGCGTTGGGGCTACACCTTC	CASSLAGTGRWGYTF	TRBD1	TRBV28	TRBJ1-2	.
TGTGCCAGCAGCTCCAAACCTGGCGAGGGCACAGATACGCAGTATTTT	CASSSKPGEGTDTQYF	.	TRBV11-2	TRBJ2-3	few
TGCAGCGCCCCTCCGAGGACTCGTCGGGAGACCCAGTACTTC	CSAPPRTRRETQYF	.	TRBV20-1	TRBJ2-5	.
TGTGCCAGCAGTTACCGGACTAGCGGGAGTCAGAAGAATGAGCAGTTCTTC	CASSYRTSGSQKNEQFF	TRBD2	TRBV6-2/TRBV6-3	TRBJ2-1	.
TGTGCCAGCAAGCAGCGGGCCTACGAGCAGTACTTC	CASKQRAYEQYF	.	TRBV12-3/TRBV12-4	TRBJ2-7	.
TGTGCCAGCAGCCAGACGGGTCTTGACTATGGCTACACCTTC	CASSQTGLDYGYTF	.	TRBV14	TRBJ1-2	.
TGCAGTGCCCCCGGGACTAGCGGGAGTTCTCCAGATACGCAGTATTTT	CSAPGTSGSSPDTQYF	TRBD2	TRBV20-1	TRBJ2-3	.
TGCGCCAGCAGAAACCAGGGAAACTATGGCTACACCTTC	CASRNQGNYGYTF	.	TRBV4-1	TRBJ1-2	.
TGTGCCAGCAGCAGGGGGGGAGGAATGGCCAAAAACATTCAGTACTTC	CASSRGGGMAKNIQYF	.	TRBV21-1	TRBJ2-4	.
TGCAGTGGACAGATGGTAGGGTGGGAAAAACTGTTTTTT	CSGQMVGWEKLFF	.	TRBV20-1	TRBJ1-4	.
TGTGCCAGCATCCAACAGGCGGGAGGTTACGAGCAGTACTTC	CASIQQAGGYEQYF	TRBD2	TRBV28	TRBJ2-7	.
TGCAGTGCTAGCCAAGGGAATGAGCAGTTCTTC	CSASQGNEQFF	.	TRBV20-1	TRBJ2-1	few
TGCGCCAGCGGGGGCCAGCGGGAGACCTACGAGCAGTACTTC	CASGGQRETYEQYF	TRBD2	TRBV4-1	TRBJ2-7	.
TGTGCCAGCAAGCCCTCCGGGACTAGCGGGAGCGGAGAGCAGTTCTTC	CASKPSGTSGSGEQFF	TRBD2	TRBV6-2/TRBV6-3	TRBJ2-1	.